These 14 T cell receptor beta chains were all obtained from the same sample, sequenced in a study of T cell changes during pregnancy in multiple sclerosis (dated by TCRdb to the late 2010s). The library relied on the immunoSEQ multiplex PCR assay. Entries here come from immuneACCESS through TCRdb and include only in-frame sequences with V and J called. Some clones fail to appear in such tables; in the studies checked, an unresolved V gene covers under half of the shortfall, and the cause of the remainder is unknown. Present in this sample are about 110,000 clones, 85% to 95% of which were seen just once. The top ten hold less than 2% of the sample. Sequenced material: peripheral blood, taken after pregnancy. These receptors were taken from a female donor with multiple sclerosis, enrolled in a pregnancy study.

This clone was recorded once. This rearrangement joins TRBV2 to TRBJ2-1; tentatively, D is TRBD1 (5 bases). The CDR3 contains 17 residues. CDR1 SNHLY and CDR2 FYNNEI come from the germline V gene. The V gene lost 6 bases and the J gene lost 0 bases, with 18 bases spanning the gap. In DNA, the CDR3 is TGTGCCAGCAGCGATATCAGACAGTTAAGCTCCTACAATGAGCAGTTCTTC. It specifies CASSDIRQLSSYNEQFF. The entire variable domain, with the rest obtained from reference TRBV2 and TRBJ2-1, is as follows: EPEVTQTPSHQVTQMGQEVILRCVPISNHLYFYWYRQILGQKVEFLVSFYNNEISEKSEIFDDQFSVERPDGSNFTLKIRSTKLEDSAMYFCASSDIRQLSSYNEQFFGPGTRLTVL.

The chain is built from TRBV9 and TRBJ2-7; 8 bases align to TRBD2. The germline V gene has CDR1 SGDLS and CDR2 YYNGEE. The J segment lost 4 bases and the V segment lost 0 bases, leaving 6 bases of the junction unmatched. The CDR3 consists of 15 residues. In DNA, the CDR3 is TGTGCCAGCAGCGTAGCGGCGGGAGGAAGGTACGAGCAGTACTTC. This gives the protein CASSVAAGGRYEQYF.

The chain joins TRBV7-2 to TRBJ1-2; 7 bases map to TRBD1. The CDR3 sequence is 12 residues long. Germline assignment: CDR1 SGHTA and CDR2 FQGNSA. After removal of 4 bases from V and 9 bases from J, the junction contained 5 bases not matched to a gene. The CDR3 coding sequence is TGTGCCAGCAGCTCCCTACAGGGGCGCTACACCTTC. This gives the protein CASSSLQGRYTF.

This rearrangement joins TRBV30 to TRBJ2-7; TRBD2 aligns across 7 bases. V lost 1 base and J lost 4; bases outside the gene matches: 16. CDR3 length: 17 amino acids. CDR1 GTSNPN and CDR2 SVGIG come from the germline V gene (reference sequence). The chain's CDR3 is CAWSGSAGNAGVYEQYF. CDR3 nucleotides: TGTGCCTGGAGTGGTTCAGCCGGGAACGCGGGGGTTTACGAGCAGTACTTC.

The chain uses TRBV10-3 and TRBJ1-1; D not resolved. The CDR3 has 13 residues. The V and J ends lost 7 bases and 0 bases respectively, with 9 bases between them. Germline CDR1 and CDR2: ENHRY and SYGVKD. CDR3 bases: TGTGCCATCAAGCGGGAATTGAACACTGAAGCTTTCTTT. It yields the protein CAIKRELNTEAFF.

This chain links TRBV7-9 with TRBJ1-5; D is uncertain. Per germline, CDR1 SEHNR and CDR2 FQNEAQ (reference sequence). This CDR3 region has 15 residues. Deletions cut 5 bases from V and 1 base from J, with 12 bases between. In DNA, the CDR3 is TGTGCCAGCAGCCTAGGCAGCGGGAGCAATCAGCCCCAGCATTTT. Translating it yields CASSLGSGSNQPQHF.

The chain recombines TRBV28 with TRBJ2-2, with 8 bases fitting TRBD2. Germline trimming cut 6 bases from V and 6 bases from J; bases unmatched to any gene: 6. This CDR3 has 14 residues. In germline, CDR1 is MDHEN, CDR2 SYDVKM. CDR3 in amino acids: CASRQAGASGELFF. The CDR3 nucleotides are TGTGCCAGCAGACAAGCGGGAGCTTCCGGGGAGCTGTTTTTT.

This chain uses TRBV2 with TRBJ1-2; maybe TRBD1 (6 bases). V gave up 4 bases and J gave up 2 bases, with 11 bases separating them. The CDR3 spans 14 residues. The germline CDR1 and CDR2 sequences are SNHLY and FYNNEI. DNA of the CDR3: TGTGCCAGCAGTGTTTTACAGGGAAACTATGGCTACACCTTC. Translating gives CASSVLQGNYGYTF.

As DNA, the CDR3 is TGTGCCAGCTCACCAAGGACTAGCGGGACGAACACCGGGGAGCTGTTTTTT. Its translation: CASSPRTSGTNTGELFF. The chain links TRBV18 to TRBJ2-2, with 12 bases identical to TRBD2. The germline V gene encodes CDR1 KGHSH and CDR2 LQKENI. This CDR3 has 17 amino acids. J was trimmed by 0 bases and V by 2 bases; bases with no gene match: 1.

This chain uses TRBV18 with TRBJ2-7; 8 bases map to TRBD2. CDR3 length: 15 amino acids. CDR1 and CDR2 from the germline V gene are KGHSH and LQKENI. V trimming: 5 bases; J trimming: 0 bases; junction bases outside the gene matches: 6. The DNA of the CDR3 is TGTGCCAGCTCATCGAGCGGGGGTAGCTCCTACGAGCAGTACTTC. Translated: CASSSSGGSSYEQYF.

This clone was recorded once. The rearrangement joins TRBV7-9 to TRBJ2-3; 8 bases are shared with TRBD2. The ends lost 2 bases at V and 5 bases at J; junction bases unmatched: 9. The length of the CDR3 is 16 residues. CDR1 is SEHNR and CDR2 is FQNEAQ in the germline V gene (reference sequence). The CDR3 DNA reads as TGTGCCAGCAGCTTAAGGGCGGGGGGCCCGGGAGATACGCAGTATTTT. It yields the protein CASSLRAGGPGDTQYF.

This sequence joins TRBV29-1 and TRBJ1-1; TRBD1 is a possible D gene (6 bases). The germline CDR1 and CDR2 sequences are SQVTM and ANQGSEA. The CDR3 length is 13 residues. V lost 1 base and J lost 0, with 6 bases in between. Written as DNA, the CDR3 is TGCAGCGTTGAAGGGACAGTGAACACTGAAGCTTTCTTT. Its protein product is CSVEGTVNTEAFF.

The V and J genes are TRBV5-4 and TRBJ2-1; the match to TRBD2 covers 10 bases. Germline CDR1 reads SGHNT; CDR2 reads YYREEE (reference sequence). The CDR3 is 15 amino acids. The ends lost 5 bases at V and 6 bases at J; junction bases unmatched: 8. The CDR3 region is CASSLSGGAGNEQFF. The CDR3 nucleotides read TGTGCCAGCAGTTTAAGCGGGGGGGCCGGCAATGAGCAGTTCTTC.

CDR3 protein: CASSLGGARNYGYTF. The CDR3 DNA sequence: TGTGCCAGCAGTTTGGGCGGGGCGAGGAACTATGGCTACACCTTC. This rearrangement joins TRBV28 to TRBJ1-2; a weak D match, TRBD1 (5 bases). CDR1 and CDR2 from the germline V gene are MDHEN and SYDVKM. V was shortened by 3 bases and J by 2 bases, with 13 bases between the two germline ends. There are 15 residues in the CDR3.